Sequencing of this T cell receptor beta chain was carried out in a study of T cell clones after liver transplantation. Study-wide background: Pre-transplant mixed lymphocyte reactions yielded third-party-reactive TCRbeta sequences as comparators for graft-donor-reactive sequences. Draws occurred before transplant, before withdrawal, and after complete or failed withdrawal. General study findings and limits: In 5 of 8 subjects, circulating graft-donor-reactive CD4 TCRbeta sequences fell significantly after transplant.

Clones were read by immunoSEQ multiplex PCR, and TCRdb kept only the in-frame ones, dropping some. The data contain around 6,000 clones, approximately 81% of them singletons. From germline, CDR1 is LNHDA and CDR2 SQIVND (reference sequence). V trimming: 2 bases; J trimming: 7 bases; junction bases outside the gene matches: 6. The CDR3 consists of 14 residues. As regards this clone: Its antigen is undetermined.

The sequence came from a human donor who received a liver transplant. Sequenced here: CD8+ T cells from blood, sampled before liver transplant. V usage is TRBV19 and J usage is TRBJ1-2; 8 nucleotides match TRBD1. The CDR3 DNA sequence: TGTGCCAGTAGTATAAGGACAGGGAAACTTGGCTACACCTTC. As protein: CASSIRTGKLGYTF.